This TCR beta chain is drawn from a study of cytomegalovirus exposure and HLA in healthy donors. Study-wide points: A list of 150 or so TCR beta chains associated with cytomegalovirus was given. Only CMV serostatus was available as immune exposure information.

Comments on this clone: Its antigen is as yet unknown.

A multiplex PCR was run with 60 Vbeta primers and 13 Jbeta primers. Profiling relied on immunoSEQ multiplex PCR, and the TCRdb table lists in-frame clones only, not all of them. The data contain 110,000 to 150,000 clones, just under 85% of them seen just once; the ten biggest clones take up approximately 9.7%. Material: PBMCs. The clonotype was recovered from a woman in her sixties in good health and CMV-seropositive.

Here the CDR3 DNA reads TGTGCCAGCAGCTTTCTAGCGGGAGGGTACAATGAGCAGTTCTTC. This gives the protein CASSFLAGGYNEQFF. The chain couples TRBV11-1 to TRBJ2-1; 12 nucleotides match TRBD2. In germline, CDR1 is SGHAT, CDR2 FQDESV (reference sequence). This CDR3 has 15 amino acids. The trim removed 3 bases at V and 4 bases at J, leaving 1 base unmatched.